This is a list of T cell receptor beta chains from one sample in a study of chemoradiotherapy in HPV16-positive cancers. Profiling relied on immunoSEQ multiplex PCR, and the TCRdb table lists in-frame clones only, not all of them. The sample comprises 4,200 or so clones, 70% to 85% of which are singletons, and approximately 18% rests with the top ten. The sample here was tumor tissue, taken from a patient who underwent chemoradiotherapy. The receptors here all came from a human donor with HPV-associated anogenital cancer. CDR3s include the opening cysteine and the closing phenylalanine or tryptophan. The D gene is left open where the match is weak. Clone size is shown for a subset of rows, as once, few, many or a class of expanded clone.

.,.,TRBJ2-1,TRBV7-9,CASSLKGGSYNEQFF,TGTGCCAGCAGCTTAAAGGGGGGCTCCTACAATGAGCAGTTCTTC
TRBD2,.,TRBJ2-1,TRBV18,CASSPLPGTSGYNEQFF,TGTGCCAGCTCACCACTTCCCGGGACTAGCGGGTACAATGAGCAGTTCTTC
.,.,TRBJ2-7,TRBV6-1,CAASSVRGEQYF,TGTGCCGCCTCATCCGTTAGGGGCGAGCAGTACTTC
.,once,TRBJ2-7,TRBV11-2,CASSLRGGHSYEQYF,TGTGCCAGCAGCTTACGTGGGGGACACTCCTACGAGCAGTACTTC
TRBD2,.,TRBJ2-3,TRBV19,CASSMAGGRPSDTQYF,TGTGCCAGTAGTATGGCGGGGGGCCGACCTTCAGATACGCAGTATTTT
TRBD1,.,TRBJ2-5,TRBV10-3,CAISYRGDETQYF,TGTGCCATCAGCTACAGGGGTGACGAGACCCAGTACTTC
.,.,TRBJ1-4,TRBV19,CASSPQTAGFEKLFF,TGTGCCAGTAGTCCCCAGACTGCGGGATTTGAAAAACTGTTTTTT
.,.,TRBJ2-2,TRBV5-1,CASSLEGTANTGELFF,TGCGCCAGCAGCTTGGAGGGTACAGCGAACACCGGGGAGCTGTTTTTT
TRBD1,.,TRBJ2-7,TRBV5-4,CASSSRDRGRDEQYF,TGTGCCAGCAGCTCCCGGGACAGGGGTAGAGACGAGCAGTACTTC
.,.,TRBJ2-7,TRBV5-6,CASSLRAGGWREQYF,TGTGCCAGCAGCTTGCGAGCGGGTGGTTGGAGGGAGCAGTACTTC
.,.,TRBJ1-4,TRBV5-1,CASSLGTEIFNEKLFF,TGCGCCAGCAGCTTGGGGACTGAGATCTTTAATGAAAAACTGTTTTTT
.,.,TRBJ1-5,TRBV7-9,CASSLRRDQPQHF,TGTGCCAGCAGCTTACGCAGAGATCAGCCCCAGCATTTT
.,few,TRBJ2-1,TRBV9,CASSVGGGLNNEQFF,TGTGCCAGCAGCGTAGGCGGAGGATTGAACAATGAGCAGTTCTTC
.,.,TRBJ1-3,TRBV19,CASTSMGSRGNTIYF,TGTGCCAGTACCTCCATGGGTTCACGAGGAAACACCATATATTTT
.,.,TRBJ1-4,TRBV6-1,CASSYTTNEKLFF,TGTGCCAGCAGCTATACAACTAATGAAAAACTGTTTTTT
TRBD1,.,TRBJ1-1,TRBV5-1,CASSLNSGGAGARTEAFF,TGCGCCAGCAGCTTGAATTCAGGGGGAGCGGGGGCGAGGACTGAAGCTTTCTTT
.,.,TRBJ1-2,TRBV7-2,CASSSGGGRANYGYTF,TGTGCCAGCAGCTCCGGGGGTGGCAGGGCTAACTATGGCTACACCTTC